The clone carrying this TCR beta chain was observed a few times. The PCR made use of 60 Vbeta and 13 Jbeta primers. Profiling relied on immunoSEQ multiplex PCR, and the TCRdb table lists in-frame clones only, not all of them. The repertoire holds some 130,000 clones, with roughly three quarters as singletons. This sample was included in a study of cytomegalovirus exposure and HLA in healthy donors. The CDR3 has 14 amino acids. Germline loops: CDR1 SEHNR, CDR2 FQNEAQ (reference sequence). Trimming cost V 1 base and J 0 bases, with 6 bases left between them. This receptor was identified in a female donor in good health and CMV-seronegative. What was sequenced was PBMCs. The chain carries TRBV7-9 and TRBJ1-1, with unresolved D. The CDR3 DNA sequence: TGTGCCAGCAGCTTAGTTGGCCTGAACACTGAAGCTTTCTTT. This sequence encodes CASSLVGLNTEAFF.